This is a list of T cell receptor beta chains from one sample in a study of blood T cell repertoires in COVID-19. TCRdb's copy holds only in-frame clones and misses some; the assay was immunoSEQ multiplex PCR. The table includes more than 150,000 clones, roughly four fifths detected once. Sequencing used PBMCs or T cells enriched from blood (not recorded which). These receptors all come from a man aged 40-49 years who had recovered from COVID-19. CDR3s include the opening cysteine and the closing phenylalanine or tryptophan. A D gene is named only where the DNA matches it firmly. Clone size appears in some rows only: once, few, many, or a class for an expanded clone.

>TRBJ2-7|.|TRBD2|TRBV7-3
TGTGCCAGCAGCTCCTCCGGGACTAGCGTCTACGAGCAGTACTTC
CASSSSGTSVYEQYF
>TRBJ1-2|.|.|TRBV2
TGTGCCAGCGAGGAGGTCAGGGGCGGCTACACCTTC
CASEEVRGGYTF
>TRBJ2-5|once|TRBD1|TRBV5-6
TGTGCCAGCAGCTACCTTCAACAGGGGGCTAAAGAGACCCAGTACTTC
CASSYLQQGAKETQYF
>TRBJ2-7|.|TRBD1|TRBV28
TGTGCAACCGGGACAGGGGGGTACGAGCAGTACTTC
CATGTGGYEQYF
>TRBJ2-7|.|.|TRBV11-3
TGTGCCAGCAGCTTAGGGTCCGGGAAAAGCTACGAGCAGTACTTC
CASSLGSGKSYEQYF
>TRBJ2-5|once|.|TRBV5-8
TGTGCCAGCAGCTTGCTGGGGAGCGAAGAGACCCAGTACTTC
CASSLLGSEETQYF
>TRBJ2-1|.|TRBD1|TRBV6-4
TGTGCCAGCAGTGCGTCATCGGGACAGGGGAGCAATGAGCAGTTCTTC
CASSASSGQGSNEQFF
>TRBJ2-7|few|.|TRBV4-1
TGCGCCAGCAGCCAAACACTAGTCTTATACGAGCAGTACTTC
CASSQTLVLYEQYF
>TRBJ2-1|.|.|TRBV3-1/TRBV3-2
TGTGCCAGCAGCCAAGAAGGAGGTAGCTGGGAGCAGTTCTTC
CASSQEGGSWEQFF
>TRBJ1-4|.|TRBD1|TRBV2
TGTGCCAGCAGTGACGGACAGGGAAATGAAAAACTGTTTTTT
CASSDGQGNEKLFF
>TRBJ2-7|.|TRBD1|TRBV11-2
TGTGCCAGCAGCTTAGCCGGGACAGGTGGGCCGGTCTATCACGAGCAGTACTTC
CASSLAGTGGPVYHEQYF
>TRBJ1-1|.|.|TRBV12-3/TRBV12-4
TGTGCCAGCAGTTTAGTAGCGCTGGAAGCTTTCTTT
CASSLVALEAFF
>TRBJ1-1|.|.|TRBV7-2
TGTGCCAGCAGTTTGGACAAGTCCCAGCCAGCTTTCTTT
CASSLDKSQPAFF
>TRBJ1-2|.|TRBD1|TRBV28
TGTGCCAGCAGTTCCCCCTCCGGGACAGGAGAAGATGGCTACACCTTC
CASSSPSGTGEDGYTF
>TRBJ1-3|.|TRBD1|TRBV12-5
TGTGCTAGTGGTTTTACAGGGGAGTTGGACACCATATATTTT
CASGFTGELDTIYF
>TRBJ1-5|.|.|TRBV19
TGTGCCAGTAGTAAGGGGCTCGGGCCCGGGCAGCCCCAGCATTTT
CASSKGLGPGQPQHF
>TRBJ1-1|.|.|TRBV18
TGTGCCAGCTCGCCCGGTATCTCGGACACTGAAGCTTTCTTT
CASSPGISDTEAFF
>TRBJ2-1|.|TRBD2|TRBV5-1
TGCGCCAGCAGCCTCCTAGCGGGAGCTCACAATGAGCAGTTCTTC
CASSLLAGAHNEQFF
>TRBJ1-1|.|TRBD1|TRBV11-3
TGTGCCAGCAGCTTGGGACAGGGAGAGAACACTGAAGCTTTCTTT
CASSLGQGENTEAFF
>TRBJ1-1|.|.|TRBV14
TGTGCCAGCAGCCAAGCCGTGAACACTGAAGCTTTCTTT
CASSQAVNTEAFF
>TRBJ1-1|.|TRBD1|TRBV5-6
TGTGCCAGCAGCCTCGGGACAGGGGGCTATAAAACTGAAGCTTTCTTT
CASSLGTGGYKTEAFF
>TRBJ2-1|once|TRBD2|TRBV4-2
TGTGCCAGCGGTCGGGCGGGAGGTATGGCCTACAATGAGCAGTTCTTC
CASGRAGGMAYNEQFF
>TRBJ1-4|.|TRBD1|TRBV19
TGTGCCAGTAGCCCGGGACAGGGGGCGGCGGCTAATGAAAAACTGTTTTTT
CASSPGQGAAANEKLFF
>TRBJ1-2|.|TRBD1|TRBV11-2
TGTGCCAGCAGCCTAACGGACAGGGGGTATGGCTACACCTTC
CASSLTDRGYGYTF
>TRBJ2-5|few|.|TRBV9
TGTGCCAGCAGCCCGGGAGAGACCCAGTACTTC
CASSPGETQYF
>TRBJ2-7|.|.|TRBV19
TGTGCCAGTAGTTTTACTGACAGGAGCTCCTACGAGCAGTACTTC
CASSFTDRSSYEQYF
>TRBJ2-7|few|TRBD1|TRBV10-3
TGTGCCATCAGTGATCCCGGACAGGGGGGCTCCTACGAGCAGTACTTC
CAISDPGQGGSYEQYF
>TRBJ1-1|.|.|TRBV14
TGTGCCAGCAGCCAATACAGGTTGAACACTGAAGCTTTCTTT
CASSQYRLNTEAFF
>TRBJ1-5|.|.|TRBV19
TGTGCCAGTAGTATAGTTGAAGGAGGGGCCGGCAATCAGCCCCAGCATTTT
CASSIVEGGAGNQPQHF
>TRBJ1-1|once|TRBD1|TRBV7-9
TGTGCCAGCAGCATGACAGGGGAGACGACTGAAGCTTTCTTT
CASSMTGETTEAFF
>TRBJ1-4|.|.|TRBV7-8
TGTGCCAGCAGCTCAGGGAGGGGAGGGGAAAAACTGTTTTTT
CASSSGRGGEKLFF
>TRBJ2-3|once|.|TRBV11-2
TGTGCCAGCAACACAGGGGGCAGGCGGGAGGTCACAGATACGCAGTATTTT
CASNTGGRREVTDTQYF
>TRBJ2-7|.|TRBD2|TRBV4-3
TGCGCCAGCAGCCAAGATACTAGCGGGAGACGCGAGCAGTACTTC
CASSQDTSGRREQYF
>TRBJ1-1|.|.|TRBV7-2
TGTGCCAGCAGCTTTAGAGACAGGAACACTGAAGCTTTCTTT
CASSFRDRNTEAFF
>TRBJ2-5|.|TRBD2|TRBV4-2
TGTGCCAGCAGCCTAAAGCGGGAGGGACAAGAGACCCAGTACTTC
CASSLKREGQETQYF
>TRBJ1-2|.|TRBD1|TRBV9
TGTGCCAGCAGCCAACGTATCCGGGACAGCCCCGGCTACACCTTC
CASSQRIRDSPGYTF
>TRBJ2-3|.|.|TRBV11-2
TGTGCCAGCAGCTCGGGAGATACGCAGTATTTT
CASSSGDTQYF
>TRBJ1-3|.|.|TRBV3-1/TRBV3-2
TGTGCCAGCAGCCGCCTAGATGGCTCTGGAAACACCATATATTTT
CASSRLDGSGNTIYF
>TRBJ2-2|.|.|TRBV10-3
TGTGCCATCACGCGGGGATTAAACACCGGGGAGCTGTTTTTT
CAITRGLNTGELFF
>TRBJ2-1|.|TRBD2|TRBV24-1
TGTGCCACCAGTGATTGGACTAGCTCGGGACCGGTTGATGAGCAGTTCTTC
CATSDWTSSGPVDEQFF
>TRBJ2-7|few|TRBD1|TRBV6-2/TRBV6-3
TGTGCCAGCAGTCTCCTGGGACAGGGGGCATCCGAGCAGTACTTC
CASSLLGQGASEQYF
>TRBJ1-2|.|.|TRBV21-1
TGTGCCAGCAGCAAAGGGGAGGCGGGCTACACCTTC
CASSKGEAGYTF
>TRBJ1-1|.|TRBD1|TRBV28
TGTGCCAGCAGTTTCTCCTCAGGGGGCCTCACTGAAGCTTTCTTT
CASSFSSGGLTEAFF
>TRBJ2-1|.|.|TRBV19
TGTGCCAGTAGACGGACAGCGGCGAGCTCCTACAATGAGCAGTTCTTC
CASRRTAASSYNEQFF
>TRBJ1-5|.|.|TRBV6-5
TGTGCCAGCTCACACCAGGGGTACAATCAGCCCCAGCATTTT
CASSHQGYNQPQHF
>TRBJ1-4|.|TRBD1|TRBV5-4
TGTGCCAGCAGCTCTACAGGGGTTCTTAATGAAAAACTGTTTTTT
CASSSTGVLNEKLFF
>TRBJ1-3|.|TRBD1|TRBV5-1
TGCGCCAGCAGCTTCGGACAGGGGAAGAACACCATATATTTT
CASSFGQGKNTIYF
>TRBJ2-7|once|.|TRBV5-6
TGTGCCAGCAGCTCATATATACAGGGTTGGGGCCCCTACGAGCAGTACTTC
CASSSYIQGWGPYEQYF
>TRBJ1-4|.|TRBD1|TRBV25-1
TGTGCCAGCAGTCAACAGGGGGCTAATGAAAAACTGTTTTTT
CASSQQGANEKLFF
>TRBJ1-2|.|.|TRBV27
TGTGCCAGCAGTTTCACAGGGTTAGATGGCTACACCTTC
CASSFTGLDGYTF
>TRBJ1-1|few|.|TRBV7-9
TGTGCCAGCAGCCCGACAGTGAACACTGAAGCTTTCTTT
CASSPTVNTEAFF
>TRBJ2-1|.|TRBD1|TRBV9
TGTGCCAGCAGCGGTTTTGCAGGGGGCTCAAATGAGCAGTTCTTC
CASSGFAGGSNEQFF
>TRBJ2-7|.|.|TRBV19
TGTGCCAGTAGTATCGGCAGGGGTCTCTCCTACGAGCAGTACTTC
CASSIGRGLSYEQYF
>TRBJ2-1|.|.|TRBV9
TGTGCCAGCAGCGTAGTGGGGCGGAGCTCCTACAATGAGCAGTTCTTC
CASSVVGRSSYNEQFF
>TRBJ2-2|.|TRBD2|TRBV3-1/TRBV3-2
TGTGCCAGCAGCCCACTAGCGGGTTACACCGGGGAGCTGTTTTTT
CASSPLAGYTGELFF
>TRBJ2-4|.|.|TRBV20-1
TGCAGTGCTAGAGTCCTAAACATTCAGTACTTC
CSARVLNIQYF
>TRBJ1-4|.|.|TRBV14
TGTGCCTTCCGAAAAAAGTGGCCGCACATCAATGAAAAACTGTTTTTT
CAFRKKWPHINEKLFF
>TRBJ1-2|.|.|TRBV6-5
TGTGCCAGCAGCCAGGGAAAGTTCGACTATGGCTACACCTTC
CASSQGKFDYGYTF
>TRBJ2-3|.|TRBD2|TRBV5-1
TGCGCCAGCAGCTTGGGGACTAGCGGGAGCACAGATACGCAGTATTTT
CASSLGTSGSTDTQYF
>TRBJ2-1|.|TRBD2|TRBV5-6
TGTGCCAGCAGCTCTATCCTTAGCGGGAGGATGAATGAGCAGTTCTTC
CASSSILSGRMNEQFF